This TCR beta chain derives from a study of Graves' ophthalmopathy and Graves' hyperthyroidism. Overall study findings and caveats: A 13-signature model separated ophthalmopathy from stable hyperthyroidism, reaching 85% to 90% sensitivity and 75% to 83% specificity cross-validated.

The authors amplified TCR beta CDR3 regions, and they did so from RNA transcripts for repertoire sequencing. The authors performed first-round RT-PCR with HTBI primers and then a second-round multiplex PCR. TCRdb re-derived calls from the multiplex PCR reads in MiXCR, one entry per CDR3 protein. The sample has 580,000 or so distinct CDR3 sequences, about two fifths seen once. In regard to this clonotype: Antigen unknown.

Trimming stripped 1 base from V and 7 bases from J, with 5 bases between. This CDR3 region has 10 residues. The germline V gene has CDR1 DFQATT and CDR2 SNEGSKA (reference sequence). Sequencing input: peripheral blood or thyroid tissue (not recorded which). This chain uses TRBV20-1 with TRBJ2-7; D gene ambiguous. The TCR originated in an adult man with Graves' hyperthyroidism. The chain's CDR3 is CSARGNEQYF. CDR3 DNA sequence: TGCAGTGCTAGAGGAAATGAGCAGTACTTC.